The rows below give T cell receptor beta chains drawn from one sample of a study of PD-L1 blockade in urothelial cancer. Assay: immunoSEQ multiplex PCR; the TCRdb copy retains only in-frame clones and omits some. The sample includes around 92,000 clones, 89% of them seen just once. Sample: PBMCs, taken around atezolizumab (anti-PD-L1) treatment. The receptors stem from a woman aged 80 or over with urothelial cancer. Each CDR3 is given with its conserved first and last residue. The D gene is left open where the match is weak. Clone size is stated in some rows and not others, as once, few, many or a class when expanded.

D gene: NA; clone size: NA; V gene: TRBV5-1; J gene: TRBJ2-1; CDR3 DNA: TGCGCCAGCAGCTTTCGGGAGCGGCACAATGAGCAGTTCTTC; CDR3 protein: CASSFRERHNEQFF
D gene: NA; clone size: NA; V gene: TRBV11-2; J gene: TRBJ1-1; CDR3 DNA: TGTGCCAGCAGCTTAGGGGGGCCCGGGGCTTTCTTT; CDR3 protein: CASSLGGPGAFF
D gene: NA; clone size: once; V gene: TRBV7-9; J gene: TRBJ1-2; CDR3 DNA: TGTGCCAGCAGCTCCGACGACACGGGGGGCTACACCTTC; CDR3 protein: CASSSDDTGGYTF
D gene: TRBD1; clone size: NA; V gene: TRBV15; J gene: TRBJ1-2; CDR3 DNA: TGTGCCACCAGCAGAGGACAGGGAGATGGCTACACCTTC; CDR3 protein: CATSRGQGDGYTF
D gene: TRBD1; clone size: NA; V gene: TRBV28; J gene: TRBJ2-2; CDR3 DNA: TGTGCCAGCTTGACGGGACAGGGGAACACCGGGGAGCTGTTTTTT; CDR3 protein: CASLTGQGNTGELFF
D gene: TRBD2; clone size: NA; V gene: TRBV27; J gene: TRBJ2-3; CDR3 DNA: TGTGCCAGCAGGACCTTAGCGGGAACAGGAGATACGCAGTATTTT; CDR3 protein: CASRTLAGTGDTQYF
D gene: TRBD2; clone size: few; V gene: TRBV7-9; J gene: TRBJ2-3; CDR3 DNA: TGTGCCAGCTCTTCTCAAGCGGGACTCACAGATACGCAGTATTTT; CDR3 protein: CASSSQAGLTDTQYF
D gene: TRBD2; clone size: NA; V gene: TRBV5-6; J gene: TRBJ2-2; CDR3 DNA: TGTGCCAGCAGCTCTGGACTAGCGGGAGGGAACACCGGGGAGCTGTTTTTT; CDR3 protein: CASSSGLAGGNTGELFF
D gene: TRBD1; clone size: NA; V gene: TRBV11-1; J gene: TRBJ1-2; CDR3 DNA: TGTGCCAGCAGCAATACGAGGATTTGGGCAGGGGGCATGGACTATGGCTACACCTTC; CDR3 protein: CASSNTRIWAGGMDYGYTF
D gene: TRBD1; clone size: NA; V gene: TRBV6-1; J gene: TRBJ2-7; CDR3 DNA: TGTGCCAGCGTGGGACAGGAGACCTACGAGCAGTACTTC; CDR3 protein: CASVGQETYEQYF
D gene: NA; clone size: once; V gene: TRBV6-1; J gene: TRBJ2-1; CDR3 DNA: TGTGCCACCGGGGAGCGGAGCTACAATGAGCAGTTCTTC; CDR3 protein: CATGERSYNEQFF
D gene: NA; clone size: NA; V gene: TRBV30; J gene: TRBJ2-7; CDR3 DNA: TGTGCCTGGAGCCGGGGTGAAGGATACGAGCAGTACTTC; CDR3 protein: CAWSRGEGYEQYF
D gene: NA; clone size: NA; V gene: TRBV6-1; J gene: TRBJ2-3; CDR3 DNA: TGTGCCAGCAGTGCCAAAACTAGCACAGATACGCAGTATTTT; CDR3 protein: CASSAKTSTDTQYF
D gene: NA; clone size: NA; V gene: TRBV11-2; J gene: TRBJ2-7; CDR3 DNA: TGTGCCAGCAGCCGGAGCTCCTACGAGCAGTACTTC; CDR3 protein: CASSRSSYEQYF
D gene: NA; clone size: NA; V gene: TRBV9; J gene: TRBJ2-3; CDR3 DNA: TGTGCCAGCAGCGTAGCTGCGGGCAGCCCCACAGATACGCAGTATTTT; CDR3 protein: CASSVAAGSPTDTQYF
D gene: TRBD2; clone size: NA; V gene: TRBV9; J gene: TRBJ2-2; CDR3 DNA: TGTGCCAGCAGCGTCCCCCCACGTGGCGGGAGGGCCGGGGAGCTGTTTTTT; CDR3 protein: CASSVPPRGGRAGELFF
D gene: TRBD2; clone size: NA; V gene: TRBV19; J gene: TRBJ2-1; CDR3 DNA: TGTGCCAGTAGTGTCCCACTAGCGGGAGGCCCCTCCTACAATGAGCAGTTCTTC; CDR3 protein: CASSVPLAGGPSYNEQFF
D gene: NA; clone size: NA; V gene: TRBV28; J gene: TRBJ1-5; CDR3 DNA: TGTGCCAGCAGTTTAACTGGGCGGCCCCAGCATTTT; CDR3 protein: CASSLTGRPQHF
D gene: NA; clone size: few; V gene: TRBV19; J gene: TRBJ2-1; CDR3 DNA: TGTGCCAGTAGTACGAGGGGGGGGACGAGCGGCAATGAGCAGTTCTTC; CDR3 protein: CASSTRGGTSGNEQFF
D gene: TRBD1; clone size: NA; V gene: TRBV18; J gene: TRBJ1-1; CDR3 DNA: TGTGCCAGCTCTAAAACCCTCGGGACAGGCTCGAACACTGAAGCTTTCTTT; CDR3 protein: CASSKTLGTGSNTEAFF
D gene: NA; clone size: NA; V gene: TRBV6-1; J gene: TRBJ2-5; CDR3 DNA: TGTGCCAGCAGTGAACCTGGGACTGAGGGGTCAGAGACCCAGTACTTC; CDR3 protein: CASSEPGTEGSETQYF
D gene: TRBD2; clone size: NA; V gene: TRBV6-1; J gene: TRBJ2-1; CDR3 DNA: TGTGCCAGCAGTGAAGAGGAGGACATTGGTAGCGGGAGGTTTGGCACCCCGTACAATGAGCAGTTCTTC; CDR3 protein: CASSEEEDIGSGRFGTPYNEQFF
D gene: NA; clone size: NA; V gene: TRBV2; J gene: TRBJ1-5; CDR3 DNA: TGTGCCAGCACCAGACATGATAGCAATCAGCCCCAGCATTTT; CDR3 protein: CASTRHDSNQPQHF
D gene: TRBD2; clone size: NA; V gene: TRBV18; J gene: TRBJ2-7; CDR3 DNA: TGTGCCAGCTCACAAGGGACTAGCGCACCCGAGCAGTACTTC; CDR3 protein: CASSQGTSAPEQYF
D gene: TRBD2; clone size: NA; V gene: TRBV6-1; J gene: TRBJ2-3; CDR3 DNA: TGTGCCAGCAGTGATTGGAGGACTAGCGGGACAGATACGCAGTATTTT; CDR3 protein: CASSDWRTSGTDTQYF
D gene: TRBD1; clone size: NA; V gene: TRBV29-1; J gene: TRBJ1-2; CDR3 DNA: TGCAGCGTACGGACAGGCTTCTATGGCTACACCTTC; CDR3 protein: CSVRTGFYGYTF
D gene: TRBD1; clone size: NA; V gene: TRBV10-2; J gene: TRBJ1-5; CDR3 DNA: TGCGCCAGCAGTGGACAGGGGGGACAGCCCCAGCATTTT; CDR3 protein: CASSGQGGQPQHF
D gene: NA; clone size: NA; V gene: TRBV6-1; J gene: TRBJ1-1; CDR3 DNA: TGTGCCAGCATCAGAAACGAGGGATTTACAGCTGAAGCTTTCTTT; CDR3 protein: CASIRNEGFTAEAFF